The next 14 T cell receptor beta chains were all read from a single sample in a study of OX40 agonist ivuxolimab in advanced cancers. The method was immunoSEQ multiplex PCR; TCRdb's version includes in-frame clones alone and lacks a portion of them. Of 15,000 to 20,000 clones in the sample, about 70% were seen once. Here the sequenced sample was CD4+ or CD8+ T cells sorted from blood, taken in a trial of the OX40 agonist ivuxolimab. The source is an adult with an advanced solid tumor such as melanoma, head and neck, liver or kidney cancer.

The chain combines TRBV9 with TRBJ2-7, with 11 bases lining up with TRBD2. Germline V lookup: CDR1 SGDLS, CDR2 YYNGEE. This CDR3 comprises 15 residues. The V gene end was trimmed by 3 bases and the J gene end by 0 bases; junction bases not matched to a gene: 2. The CDR3 here is CASSEGLAASYEQYF. CDR3 coding DNA: TGTGCCAGCAGCGAGGGACTAGCGGCCTCCTACGAGCAGTACTTC.

The chain employs TRBV2 and TRBJ2-2, with D possibly matching TRBD1 (6 bases). Germline assignment: CDR1 SNHLY and CDR2 FYNNEI. CDR3 length: 18 residues. Trimming took off 4 bases at V and 4 bases at J, with 22 bases between the two ends. DNA for the CDR3: TGTGCCAGCAGTGCCCATTACAGGGATCAGAGCTCCACCGGGGAGCTGTTTTTT. Its translation: CASSAHYRDQSSTGELFF.

The rearrangement joins TRBV7-9 to TRBJ1-1; D gene ambiguous. This CDR3 is 11 amino acids long. Trimming took 1 base from V and 11 from J, leaving 8 bases between them. CDR1 and CDR2 from the germline V gene are SEHNR and FQNEAQ (reference sequence). CDR3 region: CASSLEGEAFF. CDR3 DNA: TGTGCCAGCAGCTTAGAGGGCGAGGCTTTCTTT. Full variable domain (rest looked up from reference TRBV7-9 and TRBJ1-1): DTGVSQNPRHKITKRGQNVTFRCDPISEHNRLYWYRQTLGQGPEFLTYFQNEAQLEKSRLLSDRFSAERPKGSFSTLEIQRTEQGDSAMYLCASSLEGEAFFGQGTRLTVV.

This clone has only one observation. This chain connects TRBV5-6 to TRBJ2-4, with TRBD2 as a possible D gene (6 bases). The CDR3 is 14 residues long. Looked up from germline, CDR1 is SGHDT and CDR2 is YYEEEE. Trimming left V 4 bases short and J 1 base short, with 9 bases between. The CDR3 loop is CASSPGGAKNIQYF. The CDR3 nucleotides are TGTGCCAGCAGCCCCGGAGGGGCCAAAAACATTCAGTACTTC.

This chain uses TRBV15 with TRBJ1-1; D uncertain. Germline V gene lookup returns CDR1 LNHNV and CDR2 YYDKDF (reference sequence). V dropped 5 bases and J dropped 1 base, with 5 bases sitting between them. This CDR3 region has 12 residues. The CDR3 sequence is CATSPPNTEAFF. CDR3 sequence (DNA): TGTGCCACCAGCCCTCCGAACACTGAAGCTTTCTTT.

This chain joins TRBV9 and TRBJ2-5; the D call may be TRBD1 or TRBD2 (5 bases each). The CDR3 loop spans 14 amino acids. Trimming left V 0 bases short and J 4 bases short, with 10 bases between. The germline CDR1 and CDR2 sequences are SGDLS and YYNGEE. The CDR3 sequence: CASSVGVGVETQYF. As DNA, the CDR3 is TGTGCCAGCAGCGTAGGTGTGGGGGTAGAGACCCAGTACTTC. Using reference TRBV9 and TRBJ2-5 for the parts outside the CDR3, the full variable domain is DSGVTQTPKHLITATGQRVTLRCSPRSGDLSVYWYQQSLDQGLQFLIQYYNGEERAKGNILERFSAQQFPDLHSELNLSSLELGDSALYFCASSVGVGVETQYFGPGTRLLVL.

A few counts support this clone. The genes are TRBV4-3 and TRBJ1-2; 8 nucleotides align to TRBD1. Trimming took 0 bases from V and 8 from J; bases not matched to a gene: 5. The germline CDR1 and CDR2 sequences are LGHNA and YSLEER. The CDR3 totals 14 residues. CDR3 DNA sequence: TGCGCCAGCAGCCAAGAGGGACAGGCTGGGGGCTACACCTTC. It specifies CASSQEGQAGGYTF.

The table lists this clone with a few counts. The chain employs TRBV9 and TRBJ1-1; 9 bases agree with TRBD1. The germline gives CDR1 SGDLS, CDR2 YYNGEE. This CDR3 has 15 amino acids. Trimming removed 0 bases from V and 11 bases from J; junction bases left unmatched: 11. The DNA of the CDR3 is TGTGCCAGCAGCGTAGTCGGGGGACAGGGTTTCGAGGCTTTCTTT. Protein product: CASSVVGGQGFEAFF.

V gene TRBV7-6 combines with J gene TRBJ1-2, with 10 bases that match TRBD1. The germline V gene has CDR1 SGHVS and CDR2 FNYEAQ. This CDR3 is built from 15 residues. Trimming removed 4 bases from V and 4 bases from J; junction bases left unmatched: 6. The CDR3 loop reads CASSSRQGASYGYTF. CDR3 bases: TGTGCCAGCAGCTCGAGACAGGGGGCGAGCTATGGCTACACCTTC.

V gene TRBV7-2 combines with J gene TRBJ1-1; tentatively, D is TRBD1 (5 bases). In germline, CDR1 is SGHTA, CDR2 FQGNSA. V lost 3 bases to trimming and J lost 1 base, with 6 bases between them. The CDR3 has 13 residues. The CDR3 region is CASSFGGNTEAFF. The DNA of the CDR3 is TGTGCCAGCAGCTTTGGGGGGAACACTGAAGCTTTCTTT.

The chain links TRBV7-9 to TRBJ1-3, with D hard to call. The CDR3 spans 15 residues. CDR1 SEHNR and CDR2 FQNEAQ come from the germline V gene (reference sequence). The V and J ends lost 4 bases and 2 bases respectively, with 12 bases between them. The CDR3 bases are TGTGCCAGCAGCTCGTCCGGGGTGGCTGGAAACACCATATATTTT. Translated: CASSSSGVAGNTIYF.

The gene calls are TRBV28 and TRBJ2-5; 11 bases are shared with TRBD2. The CDR3 is made up of 14 amino acids. Trimming cost V 5 bases and J 3 bases; bases outside gene matches: 2. Germline V gene sequence: CDR1 MDHEN, CDR2 SYDVKM. CDR3 nucleotides: TGTGCCAGCAGTCCACTAGCGGGAGAAGAGACCCAGTACTTC. This translates into CASSPLAGEETQYF.

The chain recombines TRBV5-1 with TRBJ1-1; no firm D call. The CDR3 totals 14 residues. The germline gives CDR1 SGHRS, CDR2 YFSETQ. V shed 1 base and J shed 1 base, with 8 bases lying between them. The CDR3 DNA is TGCGCCAGCAGCTTGAACCCCTCGAACACTGAAGCTTTCTTT. As protein: CASSLNPSNTEAFF.

Written as DNA, the CDR3 is TGCAGCGTACTGACAGGTTTTGGGGATACGCAGTATTTT. It yields the protein CSVLTGFGDTQYF. V usage is TRBV29-1 and J usage is TRBJ2-3; TRBD1 is a possible D gene (6 bases). V was shortened by 6 bases and J by 6 bases, with 16 bases between the two germline ends. CDR1 and CDR2 (germline): SQVTM, ANQGSEA. The length of the CDR3 is 13 residues.